The sample holds one count of the clone carrying this T cell receptor (beta chain). The antigen remains undetermined. This record belongs to a study of shared clonotypes between healthy human individuals. The wider study: Each donor had three CD4 naive, three CD4 memory, two CD8 naive and one CD8 memory plate. Study outcomes and limitations: Shared clonotypes across all four donors exceeded non-shared ones in generation probability. The small donor group covered limited genetic and exposure diversity.

The CDR3 has 15 amino acids. V was shortened by 4 bases and J by 9 bases, with 20 bases between the two germline ends. Germline CDR1 SGHRS, CDR2 YFSETQ. The assay was immunoSEQ multiplex PCR, and TCRdb's table has in-frame clones only and misses some. The sample records about 340,000 clones, less than 75% being singletons. CD4+ cells were split into CD45RA+ naive and CD45RA-negative memory subsets. This chain joins TRBV5-1 and TRBJ2-1, with D maybe TRBD2 (6 bases). The sample was memory CD4+ T cells sorted from blood. Subset described: CD45RA-negative fraction. The receptor's source is a young man in good health. As DNA, the CDR3 is TGCGCCAGCAGCCTGACGGGAGTAGATGGTGGTGAGCAGTTCTTC. Protein sequence: CASSLTGVDGGEQFF. Full variable domain (rest looked up from reference TRBV5-1 and TRBJ2-1): KAGVTQTPRYLIKTRGQQVTLSCSPISGHRSVSWYQQTPGQGLQFLFEYFSETQRNKGNFPGRFSGRQFSNSRSEMNVSTLELGDSALYLCASSLTGVDGGEQFFGPGTRLTVL.